This T cell receptor (beta chain) was recorded in a study of sequential checkpoint blockade in melanoma (dated by TCRdb to about 2019). With respect to the entire study: Using 1:1 randomization, the trial assigned patients either to first-line nivolumab followed by ipilimumab (arm A) or to ipilimumab followed by nivolumab (arm B). Maintenance nivolumab was given following each of the two trial sequences. Paper-wide results and their limitations: Validation of the response-prediction model combining TCR metrics and mutation burden is needed in larger, independent patient cohorts.

As for this clone: It has no known antigen specificity. Sequence at one end of the junction differs from germline and may be a read error.

From the cysteine through the phenylalanine, the CDR3 covers 13 amino acids. Only the CDR3 region is kept as DNA, spanning 39 bases read in frame from base 1. CDR1 and CDR2, looked up from the germline V gene, are MGHDK and SYGVNS. The immunoSEQ Assay was used to immunosequence TCRbeta CDR3 regions from genomic DNA. Before high-throughput sequencing, the genomic DNA was amplified using bias-controlled multiplex PCR. Turning to the authors' computational methods: To quantify the absolute abundance of each unique TCRbeta CDR3 region, the sequences were collapsed and filtered. Clonality, defined as 1 minus Pielou's evenness, was calculated using only productive rearrangements. A previously published method was used to identify clones with significantly greater frequencies in on-treatment samples than in baseline samples. TCRdb holds this immuneACCESS table with in-frame rearrangements only. Some clones are missing; in checked studies, unresolved V genes explain under half, and the rest has no known cause. That table is the source of V, J and clone size, and D and trimming were worked out from the DNA. This sample is represented by more than 25,000 clones; about 80% of them were singletons. The top ten clones comprise about an eighth of the sample.

The meaning of the sample's treatment or condition label: randomized to nivolumab then ipilimumab (arm A) or the reverse (arm B). Prior DNA-damaging chemotherapy had not been received by any trial patient. Live CD3+CD8+ cells negative for CD19 and CD56 were sorted from thawed PBMCs on a FACS Aria II flow cytometer. CheckMate 064, a randomized, open-label phase II trial of sequential checkpoint blockade, was the source of the samples, all of which came from patients with melanoma. Peripheral blood mononuclear cells were obtained through leukapheresis, purified using Ficoll-Paque, and frozen in human serum containing around 9.6% DMSO. Purity of sorted blood CD3+CD8+ cells was verified at >98% immediately after sorting, followed by DNA extraction.

The chain is made from TRBV25-1 and TRBJ2-1; the D gene is unclear. The TCR comes from a human donor with melanoma. This specimen consisted of CD8+ T cells sorted from blood (inferred from file names), obtained from a patient given nivolumab and ipilimumab in sequence. The sequenced DNA is TGTGCCGGCAGTGACGGGTTGGTCAATGAGCAGTTCTTC. This translates into CAGSDGLVNEQFF.